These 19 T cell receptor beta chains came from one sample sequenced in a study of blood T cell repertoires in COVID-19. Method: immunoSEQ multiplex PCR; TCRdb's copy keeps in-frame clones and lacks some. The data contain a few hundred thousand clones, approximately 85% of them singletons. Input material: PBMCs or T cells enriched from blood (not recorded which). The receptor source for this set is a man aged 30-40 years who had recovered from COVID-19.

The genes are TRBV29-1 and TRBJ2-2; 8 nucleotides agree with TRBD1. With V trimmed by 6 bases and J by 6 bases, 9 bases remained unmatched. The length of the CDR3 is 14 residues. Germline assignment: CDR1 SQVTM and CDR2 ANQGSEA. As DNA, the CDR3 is TGCAGCGTCCGGGCAGGGGGCGTATCCGGGGAGCTGTTTTTT. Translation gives CSVRAGGVSGELFF.

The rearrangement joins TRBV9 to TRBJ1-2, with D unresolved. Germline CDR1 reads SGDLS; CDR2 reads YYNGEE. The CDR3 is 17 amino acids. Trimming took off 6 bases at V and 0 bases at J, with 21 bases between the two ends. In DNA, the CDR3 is TGTGCCAGCACCGGGTCGACGGGTACTAGAACTAACTATGGCTACACCTTC. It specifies CASTGSTGTRTNYGYTF.

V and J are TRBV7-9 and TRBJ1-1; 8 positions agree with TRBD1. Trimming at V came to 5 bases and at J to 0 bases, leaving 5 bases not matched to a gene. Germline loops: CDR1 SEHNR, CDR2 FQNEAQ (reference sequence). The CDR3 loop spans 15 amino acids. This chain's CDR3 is CASSTGGGLNTEAFF. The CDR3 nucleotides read TGTGCCAGCAGCACAGGGGGGGGCTTGAACACTGAAGCTTTCTTT.

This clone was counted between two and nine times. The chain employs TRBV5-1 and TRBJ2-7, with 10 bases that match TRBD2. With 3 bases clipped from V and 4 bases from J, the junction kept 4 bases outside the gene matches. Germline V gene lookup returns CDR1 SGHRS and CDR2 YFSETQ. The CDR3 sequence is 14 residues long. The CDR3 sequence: CASSSAGGSYEQYF. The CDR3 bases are TGCGCCAGCAGCTCAGCGGGGGGGAGTTACGAGCAGTACTTC.

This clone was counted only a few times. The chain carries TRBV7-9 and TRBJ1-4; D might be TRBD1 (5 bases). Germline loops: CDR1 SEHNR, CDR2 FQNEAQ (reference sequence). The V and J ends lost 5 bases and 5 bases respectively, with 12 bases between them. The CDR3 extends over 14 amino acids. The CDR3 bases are TGTGCCAGCAGCGAACGGACACCGAATGAAAAACTGTTTTTT. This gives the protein CASSERTPNEKLFF.

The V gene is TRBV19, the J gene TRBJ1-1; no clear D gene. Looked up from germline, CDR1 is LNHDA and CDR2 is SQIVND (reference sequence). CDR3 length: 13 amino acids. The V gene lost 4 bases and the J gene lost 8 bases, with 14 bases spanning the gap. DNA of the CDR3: TGTGCCAGTAGTAGTCCTAATCTCCTAGAAGCTTTCTTT. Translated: CASSSPNLLEAFF. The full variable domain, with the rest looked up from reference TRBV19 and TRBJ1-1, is DGGITQSPKYLFRKEGQNVTLSCEQNLNHDAMYWYRQDPGQGLRLIYYSQIVNDFQKGDIAEGYSVSREKKESFPLTVTSAQKNPTAFYLCASSSPNLLEAFFGQGTRLTVV.

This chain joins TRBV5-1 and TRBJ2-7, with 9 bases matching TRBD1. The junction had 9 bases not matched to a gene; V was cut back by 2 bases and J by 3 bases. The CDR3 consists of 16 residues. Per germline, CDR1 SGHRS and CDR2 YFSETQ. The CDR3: CASSLSIWGQGYEQYF. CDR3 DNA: TGCGCCAGCAGCTTATCAATTTGGGGACAGGGCTACGAGCAGTACTTC.

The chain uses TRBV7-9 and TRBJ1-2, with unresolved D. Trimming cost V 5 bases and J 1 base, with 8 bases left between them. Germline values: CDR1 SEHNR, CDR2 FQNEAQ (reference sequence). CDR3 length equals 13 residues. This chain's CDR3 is CASSGGFNYGYTF. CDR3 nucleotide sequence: TGTGCCAGCAGCGGTGGCTTTAACTATGGCTACACCTTC.

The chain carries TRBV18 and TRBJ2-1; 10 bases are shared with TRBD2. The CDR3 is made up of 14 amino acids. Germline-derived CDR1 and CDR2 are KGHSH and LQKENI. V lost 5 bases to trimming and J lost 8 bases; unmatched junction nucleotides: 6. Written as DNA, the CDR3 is TGTGCCAGCTCAAGTCTAGCGGGGGAGCATGAGCAGTTCTTC. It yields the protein CASSSLAGEHEQFF.

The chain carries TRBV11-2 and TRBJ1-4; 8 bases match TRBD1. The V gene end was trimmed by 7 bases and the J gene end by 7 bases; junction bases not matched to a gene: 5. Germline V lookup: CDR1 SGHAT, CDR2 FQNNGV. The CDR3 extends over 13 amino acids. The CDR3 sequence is CASKDRAGEKLFF. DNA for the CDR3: TGTGCCAGCAAGGACAGGGCGGGTGAAAAACTGTTTTTT.

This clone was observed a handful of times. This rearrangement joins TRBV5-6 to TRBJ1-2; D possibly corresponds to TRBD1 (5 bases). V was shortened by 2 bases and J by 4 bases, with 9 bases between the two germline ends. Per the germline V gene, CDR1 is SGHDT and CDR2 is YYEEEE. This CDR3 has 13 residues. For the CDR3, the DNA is TGTGCCAGCAGCTTACAGGACCCCTATGGCTACACCTTC. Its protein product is CASSLQDPYGYTF.

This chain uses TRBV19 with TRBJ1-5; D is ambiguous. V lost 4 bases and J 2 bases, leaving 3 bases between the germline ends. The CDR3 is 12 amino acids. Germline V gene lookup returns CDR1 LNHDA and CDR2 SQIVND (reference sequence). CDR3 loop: CASSTGNQPQHF. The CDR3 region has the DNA TGTGCCAGTAGTACAGGCAATCAGCCCCAGCATTTT.

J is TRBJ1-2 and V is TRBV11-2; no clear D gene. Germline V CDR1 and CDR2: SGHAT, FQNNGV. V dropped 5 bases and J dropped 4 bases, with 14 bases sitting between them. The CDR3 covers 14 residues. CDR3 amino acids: CASSLTDGIYGYTF. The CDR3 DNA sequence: TGTGCCAGCAGCCTGACGGACGGGATCTATGGCTACACCTTC.

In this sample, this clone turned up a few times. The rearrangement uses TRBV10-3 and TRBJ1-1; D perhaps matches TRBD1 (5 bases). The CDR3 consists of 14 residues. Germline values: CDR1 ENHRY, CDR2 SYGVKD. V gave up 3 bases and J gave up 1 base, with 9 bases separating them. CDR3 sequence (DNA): TGTGCCATCAGTGATCTTCAGGGGAACACTGAAGCTTTCTTT. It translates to CAISDLQGNTEAFF.

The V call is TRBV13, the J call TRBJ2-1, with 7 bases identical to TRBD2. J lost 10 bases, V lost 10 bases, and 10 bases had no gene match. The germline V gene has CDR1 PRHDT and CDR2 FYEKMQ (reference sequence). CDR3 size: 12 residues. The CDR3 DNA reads TGTGCCACCGCCCGGGACTATCCCGAGCAGTTCTTC. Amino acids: CATARDYPEQFF.

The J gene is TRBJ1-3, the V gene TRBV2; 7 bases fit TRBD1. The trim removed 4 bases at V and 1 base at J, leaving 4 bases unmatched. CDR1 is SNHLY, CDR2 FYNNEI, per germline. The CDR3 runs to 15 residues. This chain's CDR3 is CASSVRGQSGNTIYF. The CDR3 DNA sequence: TGTGCCAGCAGTGTAAGGGGGCAGTCTGGAAACACCATATATTTT.

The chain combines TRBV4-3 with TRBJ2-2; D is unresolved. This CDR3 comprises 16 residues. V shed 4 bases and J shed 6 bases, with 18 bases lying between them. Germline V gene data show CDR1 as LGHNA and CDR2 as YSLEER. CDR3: CASSRLGGQSAGELFF. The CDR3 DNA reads TGCGCCAGCAGCCGCCTAGGCGGTCAGTCCGCCGGGGAGCTGTTTTTT.

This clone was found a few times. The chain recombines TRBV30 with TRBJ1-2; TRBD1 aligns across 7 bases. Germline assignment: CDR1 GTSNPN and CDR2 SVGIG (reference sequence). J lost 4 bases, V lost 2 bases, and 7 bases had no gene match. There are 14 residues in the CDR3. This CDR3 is CAWSRGQTFYGYTF. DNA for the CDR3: TGTGCCTGGAGTCGGGGACAGACCTTCTATGGCTACACCTTC.

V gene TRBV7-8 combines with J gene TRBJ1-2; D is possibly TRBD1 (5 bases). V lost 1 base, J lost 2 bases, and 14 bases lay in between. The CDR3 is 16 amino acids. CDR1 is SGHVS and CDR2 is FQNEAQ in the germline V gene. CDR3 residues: CASSLDGGRVNYGYTF. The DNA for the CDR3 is TGTGCCAGCAGCTTAGACGGCGGCAGGGTGAACTATGGCTACACCTTC.